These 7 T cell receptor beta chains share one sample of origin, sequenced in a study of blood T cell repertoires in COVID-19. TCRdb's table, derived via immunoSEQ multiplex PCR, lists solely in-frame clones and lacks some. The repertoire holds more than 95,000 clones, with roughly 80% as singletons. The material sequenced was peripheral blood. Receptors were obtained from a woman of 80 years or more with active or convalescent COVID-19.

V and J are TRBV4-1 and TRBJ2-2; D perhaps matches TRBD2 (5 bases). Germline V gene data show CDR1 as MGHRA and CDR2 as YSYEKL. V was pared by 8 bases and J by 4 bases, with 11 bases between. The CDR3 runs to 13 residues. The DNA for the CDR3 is TGCGCCAGCTTGGCGGGCGGCACCGGGGAGCTGTTTTTT. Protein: CASLAGGTGELFF.

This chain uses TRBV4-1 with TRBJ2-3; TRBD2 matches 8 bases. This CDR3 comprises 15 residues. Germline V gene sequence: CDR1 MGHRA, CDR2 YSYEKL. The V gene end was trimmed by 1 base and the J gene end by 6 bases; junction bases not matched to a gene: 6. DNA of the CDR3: TGCGCCAGCAGCCAAGGGGGACTAGATTGGGATACGCAGTATTTT. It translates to CASSQGGLDWDTQYF.

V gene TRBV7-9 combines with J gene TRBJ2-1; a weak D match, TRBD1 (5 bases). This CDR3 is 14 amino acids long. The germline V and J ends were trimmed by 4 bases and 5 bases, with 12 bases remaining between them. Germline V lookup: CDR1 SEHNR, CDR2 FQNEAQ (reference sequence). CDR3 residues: CASSSDMGHNEQFF. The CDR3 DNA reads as TGTGCCAGCAGCTCGGACATGGGGCACAATGAGCAGTTCTTC. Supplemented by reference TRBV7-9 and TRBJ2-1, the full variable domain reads DTGVSQNPRHKITKRGQNVTFRCDPISEHNRLYWYRQTLGQGPEFLTYFQNEAQLEKSRLLSDRFSAERPKGSFSTLEIQRTEQGDSAMYLCASSSDMGHNEQFFGPGTRLTVL.

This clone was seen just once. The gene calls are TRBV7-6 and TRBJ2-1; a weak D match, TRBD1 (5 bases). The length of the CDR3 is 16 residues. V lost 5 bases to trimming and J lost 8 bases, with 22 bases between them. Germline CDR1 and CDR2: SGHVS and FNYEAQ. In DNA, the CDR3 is TGTGCCAGCAGCCCGCAAGGGGTCCCGATAAAGGATGAGCAGTTCTTC. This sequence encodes CASSPQGVPIKDEQFF.

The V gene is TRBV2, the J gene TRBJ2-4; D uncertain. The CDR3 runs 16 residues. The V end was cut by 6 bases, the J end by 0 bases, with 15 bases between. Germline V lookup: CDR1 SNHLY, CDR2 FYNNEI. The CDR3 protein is CASSADVSEAKNIQYF. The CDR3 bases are TGTGCCAGCAGCGCCGATGTCAGCGAAGCCAAAAACATTCAGTACTTC.

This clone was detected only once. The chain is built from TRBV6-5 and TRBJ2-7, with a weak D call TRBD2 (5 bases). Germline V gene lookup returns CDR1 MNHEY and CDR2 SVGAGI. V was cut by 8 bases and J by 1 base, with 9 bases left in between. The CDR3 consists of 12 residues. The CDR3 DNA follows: TGTGCCAGCGCGGGTTCTTCCTACGAGCAGTACTTC. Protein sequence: CASAGSSYEQYF.

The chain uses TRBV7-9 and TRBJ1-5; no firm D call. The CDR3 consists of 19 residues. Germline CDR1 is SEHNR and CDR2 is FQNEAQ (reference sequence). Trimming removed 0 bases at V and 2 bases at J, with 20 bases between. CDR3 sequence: CASSLASGPPAGGNQPQHF. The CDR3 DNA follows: TGTGCCAGCAGCTTAGCGTCCGGGCCCCCCGCGGGTGGCAATCAGCCCCAGCATTTT.